This TCR beta chain was captured in a study of T cells in Graves' hyperthyroidism and ophthalmopathy. Study-wide background: Peripheral blood draws took place at initial diagnosis, ahead of any treatment.

Regarding the study as a whole: The majority of expanded thyroid clonotypes above 0.001 also appeared in blood.

TCR beta CDR3 regions were amplified from RNA. Researchers ran a first-round RT-PCR on the TCR CDR3 using the HTBI primer set. TCRdb processed the multiplex PCR reads anew with MiXCR; each CDR3 protein has one entry. The table lists 700,000 or so distinct CDR3 sequences, over 15% of them singletons. Used for diagnoses were clinical symptoms, serum thyroxine and TRAb, thyroid ultrasound and orbital computed tomography. The authors took PBMCs from 10 ml fresh peripheral blood. In its sample, this clonotype was seen many times. Its antigen is unknown. This CDR3 spans 15 amino acids. Trimming cost V 1 base and J 5 bases, with 12 bases left between them. Germline V gene sequence: CDR1 KGHSH, CDR2 LQKENI.

The clonotype was recovered from a man aged 18 to 30 with Graves' hyperthyroidism. The sequenced material came from blood. The chain has TRBV18 and TRBJ2-1, with a tentative D call TRBD2 (5 bases). The CDR3 loop reads CASSPLRGWDNEQFF. In nucleotides, the CDR3 is TGTGCCAGCTCACCACTGAGAGGGTGGGACAATGAGCAGTTCTTC.